These T cell receptor beta chains were read from a single sample in a study of blood T cells in healthy people across ages. TCRdb analysed the 5' RACE reads with MiXCR anew, one entry per CDR3 protein. The sample includes 1.5 million to 2 million distinct CDR3 sequences, around 50% seen only once; the top ten take 2.1%. The sequencing sample was made of blood. The receptors stem from a woman aged 40-49 years in good health. Each CDR3 is given with its conserved first and last residue. The order of the fields is clone size, CDR3 length, D gene, J gene, V gene, CDR3 DNA, CDR3 protein. The D gene is left open where the match is weak. Clone size, where shown, is once, few, many, or a class for clones that have expanded.

clone_size: .
cdr3_length: 13
d_call: TRBD1
j_call: TRBJ2-1
v_call: TRBV29-1
cdr3_nt: TGCAGCGTTGCGGGACAGTACCAAGAGACCCAGTTCTTC
cdr3_aa: CSVAGQYQETQFF

clone_size: .
cdr3_length: 15
d_call: TRBD1
j_call: TRBJ2-1
v_call: TRBV7-3
cdr3_nt: TGTGCCAGCAGCGTCTTCGGGACAGGGGGGAATGAGCAGTTCTTC
cdr3_aa: CASSVFGTGGNEQFF

clone_size: few
cdr3_length: 13
d_call: .
j_call: TRBJ1-2
v_call: TRBV7-2
cdr3_nt: TGTGCCAGCAGCTTAGATGGGGTTTGGGGCTACACCTTC
cdr3_aa: CASSLDGVWGYTF

clone_size: .
cdr3_length: 15
d_call: .
j_call: TRBJ1-5
v_call: TRBV20-1
cdr3_nt: TGCAGTGCTTCTTCCTCAGGGTGGCAAAATCAGCCCCAGCATTTT
cdr3_aa: CSASSSGWQNQPQHF

clone_size: .
cdr3_length: 14
d_call: TRBD2
j_call: TRBJ2-1
v_call: TRBV20-1
cdr3_nt: TGCAGTGCTAGACGGTCTAGCGGCTACAATGAGCAGTTCTTC
cdr3_aa: CSARRSSGYNEQFF

clone_size: few
cdr3_length: 19
d_call: TRBD2
j_call: TRBJ2-1
v_call: TRBV4-3
cdr3_nt: TGCGCCAGCAGCCAAGATAGACTAGCGGGGGGGCTCGCCTACAATGAGCAGTTCTTC
cdr3_aa: CASSQDRLAGGLAYNEQFF

clone_size: .
cdr3_length: 14
d_call: .
j_call: TRBJ2-7
v_call: TRBV20-1
cdr3_nt: TGCAGCGCCGGGCGGGACGGGGGTTCCTACGAGCAGTACTTC
cdr3_aa: CSAGRDGGSYEQYF

clone_size: few
cdr3_length: 16
d_call: TRBD1
j_call: TRBJ1-2
v_call: TRBV4-1
cdr3_nt: TGCGCCAGCAGCTCAAGATCCCGGGACAGGGGACATGGCTACACCTTC
cdr3_aa: CASSSRSRDRGHGYTF

clone_size: .
cdr3_length: 17
d_call: .
j_call: TRBJ2-1
v_call: TRBV27
cdr3_nt: .
cdr3_aa: CASSSSTSGDTYNEQFF

clone_size: few
cdr3_length: 13
d_call: .
j_call: TRBJ1-2
v_call: TRBV7-2
cdr3_nt: TGTGCCAGCAGCTTAGGACAAAGTCATGGCTACACCTTC
cdr3_aa: CASSLGQSHGYTF

clone_size: few
cdr3_length: 18
d_call: TRBD2
j_call: TRBJ2-5
v_call: TRBV6-2/TRBV6-3
cdr3_nt: TGTGCCAGCAGTTACGACACCGGGACTAGCGGACCACAAGAGACCCAGTACTTC
cdr3_aa: CASSYDTGTSGPQETQYF

clone_size: few
cdr3_length: 11
d_call: .
j_call: TRBJ1-2
v_call: TRBV29-1
cdr3_nt: TGCAGCGCTTCCTTACACTATGGCTACACCTTC
cdr3_aa: CSASLHYGYTF

clone_size: .
cdr3_length: 14
d_call: .
j_call: TRBJ2-3
v_call: TRBV14
cdr3_nt: TGTGCCAGCAGTCGAGGCCAGGGAGCTCGTCCGCAGTATTTT
cdr3_aa: CASSRGQGARPQYF

clone_size: .
cdr3_length: 15
d_call: .
j_call: TRBJ2-5
v_call: TRBV4-3
cdr3_nt: TGCGCCAGCAGCCAAGATTATCTTAGGGATTGGGAGCAGTACTTC
cdr3_aa: CASSQDYLRDWEQYF

clone_size: .
cdr3_length: 16
d_call: .
j_call: TRBJ2-1
v_call: TRBV6-2/TRBV6-3
cdr3_nt: TGTGCCAGCAGTTACGGGACTGCCGGGGTATACAATGAGCAGTTCTTC
cdr3_aa: CASSYGTAGVYNEQFF

clone_size: .
cdr3_length: 14
d_call: TRBD1
j_call: TRBJ1-6
v_call: TRBV20-1
cdr3_nt: TGCAGTGCTAGGTGGACAGGGCCCTCTTCACCCCTCCACTTT
cdr3_aa: CSARWTGPSSPLHF

clone_size: .
cdr3_length: 14
d_call: .
j_call: TRBJ2-3
v_call: TRBV28
cdr3_nt: TGTGCCAGCAGAACTAGGTTAAGGATAGATACGCAGTATTTT
cdr3_aa: CASRTRLRIDTQYF

clone_size: few
cdr3_length: 16
d_call: .
j_call: TRBJ2-3
v_call: TRBV6-4
cdr3_nt: TGTGCCAGCAGTCCGGAGGGGCAAGGAGGCACAGATACGCAGTATTTT
cdr3_aa: CASSPEGQGGTDTQYF

clone_size: .
cdr3_length: 16
d_call: .
j_call: TRBJ2-2
v_call: TRBV20-1
cdr3_nt: TGCAGTGCTAGAGATAGGAGGGGGGCTAGAGCCGGGGAGCTGTTTTTT
cdr3_aa: CSARDRRGARAGELFF

clone_size: few
cdr3_length: 13
d_call: .
j_call: TRBJ2-5
v_call: TRBV15
cdr3_nt: TGTGCCACCAGCAGTTGGGGAGGCGAGACCCAGTACTTC
cdr3_aa: CATSSWGGETQYF

clone_size: once
cdr3_length: 15
d_call: TRBD1
j_call: TRBJ1-2
v_call: TRBV5-4
cdr3_nt: TGTGCCAGCAGCCTAACTCTGACAGGGAACTATGGCTACACCTTC
cdr3_aa: CASSLTLTGNYGYTF

clone_size: .
cdr3_length: 15
d_call: TRBD1
j_call: TRBJ2-4
v_call: TRBV6-5
cdr3_nt: TGTGCCAGCAGAGGACCCACCCGACAGGGGTACATTCAGTACTTC
cdr3_aa: CASRGPTRQGYIQYF

clone_size: .
cdr3_length: 15
d_call: .
j_call: TRBJ1-2
v_call: TRBV12-3/TRBV12-4
cdr3_nt: TGTGCCAGCAGTTTAGCGGGAACAGGGTTGAATGGCTACACCTTC
cdr3_aa: CASSLAGTGLNGYTF

clone_size: few
cdr3_length: 15
d_call: TRBD1
j_call: TRBJ2-7
v_call: TRBV7-9
cdr3_nt: TGTGCCAGCAGCTTAGTTGCAGGGGGTGTCAACGAGCAGTACTTC
cdr3_aa: CASSLVAGGVNEQYF

clone_size: .
cdr3_length: 18
d_call: TRBD1
j_call: TRBJ1-1
v_call: TRBV20-1
cdr3_nt: TGCAGTGCTAGGAGTCGGTTCCGGGACAGGGGAGGTAGCACTGAAGCTTTCTTT
cdr3_aa: CSARSRFRDRGGSTEAFF

clone_size: few
cdr3_length: 14
d_call: .
j_call: TRBJ2-7
v_call: TRBV6-5
cdr3_nt: TGTGCCAGCAGCCAACGGGGGGCCACTGGCGAGCAGTACTTC
cdr3_aa: CASSQRGATGEQYF

clone_size: .
cdr3_length: 16
d_call: .
j_call: TRBJ2-5
v_call: TRBV4-3
cdr3_nt: TGCGCCAGCAGCCAACTGGCGGGGTCGGGCAAAAACCTTCAGTACTTC
cdr3_aa: CASSQLAGSGKNLQYF

clone_size: .
cdr3_length: 12
d_call: .
j_call: TRBJ2-1
v_call: TRBV5-1
cdr3_nt: TGCGCCAGCAGCCGCCCAGATCATGAGCAGTTCTTC
cdr3_aa: CASSRPDHEQFF

clone_size: few
cdr3_length: 16
d_call: .
j_call: TRBJ2-3
v_call: TRBV6-5
cdr3_nt: TGTGCCAGCAGCCGTTCCCCTGGGGGGACCCAAGATACGCAGTATTTT
cdr3_aa: CASSRSPGGTQDTQYF

clone_size: few
cdr3_length: 14
d_call: .
j_call: TRBJ2-7
v_call: TRBV20-1
cdr3_nt: TGCAGTGCCTTCCCACCTACAGGGAACTACGAGCAGTACTTC
cdr3_aa: CSAFPPTGNYEQYF

clone_size: .
cdr3_length: 16
d_call: .
j_call: TRBJ2-7
v_call: TRBV6-1
cdr3_nt: TGTGCCAGCAGATCCGCCTTCGGGGACACCTCCTACGAGCAGTACTTC
cdr3_aa: CASRSAFGDTSYEQYF

clone_size: few
cdr3_length: 16
d_call: TRBD2
j_call: TRBJ2-3
v_call: TRBV7-9
cdr3_nt: TGTGCCTATCGTCCCCTGCGGGGGGCTAGCACAGATATGCAGTATTTT
cdr3_aa: CAYRPLRGASTDMQYF

clone_size: .
cdr3_length: 14
d_call: .
j_call: TRBJ2-3
v_call: TRBV11-2
cdr3_nt: TGTGCCAGCGGGGCCGGGACTGCGGCAGATACGCAGTATTTT
cdr3_aa: CASGAGTAADTQYF

clone_size: .
cdr3_length: 14
d_call: TRBD2
j_call: TRBJ2-5
v_call: TRBV20-1
cdr3_nt: TGCAGTGCTCGCTCTAGCGGGGGAACGGAGACCCAGTACTTC
cdr3_aa: CSARSSGGTETQYF

clone_size: .
cdr3_length: 15
d_call: .
j_call: TRBJ1-6
v_call: TRBV12-3/TRBV12-4
cdr3_nt: TGTGCCAGCAGTTCAGTCCTGGGGGATAGTTCACCCCTCCACTTT
cdr3_aa: CASSSVLGDSSPLHF

clone_size: few
cdr3_length: 20
d_call: TRBD2
j_call: TRBJ2-7
v_call: TRBV12-3/TRBV12-4
cdr3_nt: TGTGCCAGCAGTTTGGAACTAGCGGGGGGGCCTATTAGTTTTATATACGAGCAGTACTTC
cdr3_aa: CASSLELAGGPISFIYEQYF

clone_size: .
cdr3_length: 14
d_call: TRBD1
j_call: TRBJ2-5
v_call: TRBV29-1
cdr3_nt: TGCAGCGTCGCCCCCGGGACAGAAGGGGAGACCCAGTACTTC
cdr3_aa: CSVAPGTEGETQYF

clone_size: few
cdr3_length: 13
d_call: .
j_call: TRBJ1-2
v_call: TRBV5-1
cdr3_nt: TGCGCCAGCAGCTTATCCCCTGTGGCCGGCTACACCTTC
cdr3_aa: CASSLSPVAGYTF

clone_size: .
cdr3_length: 15
d_call: TRBD1
j_call: TRBJ2-7
v_call: TRBV7-2
cdr3_nt: TGTGCCGGCAGCTCGTCCGGGACAGGGGCCTACGAGCAGTACTTC
cdr3_aa: CAGSSSGTGAYEQYF